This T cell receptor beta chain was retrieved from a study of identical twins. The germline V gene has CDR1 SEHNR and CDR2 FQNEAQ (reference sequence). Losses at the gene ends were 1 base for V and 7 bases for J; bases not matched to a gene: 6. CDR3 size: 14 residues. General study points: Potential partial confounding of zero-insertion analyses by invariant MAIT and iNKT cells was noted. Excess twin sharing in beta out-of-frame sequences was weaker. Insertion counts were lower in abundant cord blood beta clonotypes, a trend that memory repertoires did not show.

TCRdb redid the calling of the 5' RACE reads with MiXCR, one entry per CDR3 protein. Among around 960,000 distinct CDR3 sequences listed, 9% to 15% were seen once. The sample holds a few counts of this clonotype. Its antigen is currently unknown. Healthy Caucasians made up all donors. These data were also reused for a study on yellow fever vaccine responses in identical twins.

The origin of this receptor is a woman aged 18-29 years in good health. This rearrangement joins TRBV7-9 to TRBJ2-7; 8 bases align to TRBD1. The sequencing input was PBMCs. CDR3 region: CASSLEGQGGEQYF. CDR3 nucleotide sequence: TGTGCCAGCAGCTTAGAAGGACAGGGCGGGGAGCAGTACTTC.